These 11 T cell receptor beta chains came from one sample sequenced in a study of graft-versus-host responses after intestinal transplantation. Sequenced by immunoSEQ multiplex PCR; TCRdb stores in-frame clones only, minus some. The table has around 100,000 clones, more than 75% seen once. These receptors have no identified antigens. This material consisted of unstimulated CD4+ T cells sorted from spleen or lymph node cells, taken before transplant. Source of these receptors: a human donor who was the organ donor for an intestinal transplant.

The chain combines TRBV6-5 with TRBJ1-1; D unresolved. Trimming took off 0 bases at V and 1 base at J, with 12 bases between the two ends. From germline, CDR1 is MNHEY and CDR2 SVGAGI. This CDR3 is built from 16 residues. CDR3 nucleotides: TGTGCCAGCAGTTACTCGTTATGGCAGACGAACACTGAAGCTTTCTTT. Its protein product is CASSYSLWQTNTEAFF.

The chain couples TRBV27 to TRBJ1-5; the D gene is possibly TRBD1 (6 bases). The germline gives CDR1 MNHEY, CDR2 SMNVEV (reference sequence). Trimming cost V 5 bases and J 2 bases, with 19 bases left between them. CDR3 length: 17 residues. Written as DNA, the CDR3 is TGTGCCAGCAGTGGATCCTTCCAGGGGTTAGGCAATCAGCCCCAGCATTTT. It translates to CASSGSFQGLGNQPQHF.

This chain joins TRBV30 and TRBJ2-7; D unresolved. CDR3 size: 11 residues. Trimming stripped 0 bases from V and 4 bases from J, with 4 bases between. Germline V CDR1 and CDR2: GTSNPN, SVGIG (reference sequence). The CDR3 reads CAWSVRYEQYF. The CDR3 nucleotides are TGTGCCTGGAGTGTCCGGTACGAGCAGTACTTC.

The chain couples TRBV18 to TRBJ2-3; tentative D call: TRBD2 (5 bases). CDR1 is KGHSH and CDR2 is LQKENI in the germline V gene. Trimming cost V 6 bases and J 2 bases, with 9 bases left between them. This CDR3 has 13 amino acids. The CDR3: CASSPGLTDTQYF. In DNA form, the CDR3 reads TGTGCCAGCTCGCCCGGACTCACAGATACGCAGTATTTT.

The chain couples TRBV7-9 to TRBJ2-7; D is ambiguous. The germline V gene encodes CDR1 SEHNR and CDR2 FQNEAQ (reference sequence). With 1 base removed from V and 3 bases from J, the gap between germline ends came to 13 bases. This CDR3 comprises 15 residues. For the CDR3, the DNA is TGTGCCAGCAGCTTAGGGACGAACTTGGTCTACGAGCAGTACTTC. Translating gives CASSLGTNLVYEQYF.

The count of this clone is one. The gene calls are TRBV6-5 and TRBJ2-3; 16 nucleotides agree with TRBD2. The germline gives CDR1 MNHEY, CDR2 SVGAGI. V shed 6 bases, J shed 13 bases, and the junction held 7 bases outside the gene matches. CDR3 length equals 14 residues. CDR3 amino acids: CASSPGLAGGVEYF. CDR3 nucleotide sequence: TGTGCCAGCAGCCCGGGACTAGCGGGGGGGGTGGAGTATTTT.

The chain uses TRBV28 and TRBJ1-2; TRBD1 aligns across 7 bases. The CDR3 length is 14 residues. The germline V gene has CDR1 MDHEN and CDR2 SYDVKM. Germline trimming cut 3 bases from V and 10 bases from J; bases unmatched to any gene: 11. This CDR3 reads CASSLTGLGLAYTF. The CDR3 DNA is TGTGCCAGCAGTTTGACAGGGTTAGGACTTGCCTACACCTTC.

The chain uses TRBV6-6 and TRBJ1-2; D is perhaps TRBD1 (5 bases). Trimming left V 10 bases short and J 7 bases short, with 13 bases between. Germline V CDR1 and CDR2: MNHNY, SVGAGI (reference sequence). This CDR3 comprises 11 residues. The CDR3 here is CANSGRGGYTF. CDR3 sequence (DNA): TGTGCCAATTCAGGGAGGGGTGGCTACACCTTC.

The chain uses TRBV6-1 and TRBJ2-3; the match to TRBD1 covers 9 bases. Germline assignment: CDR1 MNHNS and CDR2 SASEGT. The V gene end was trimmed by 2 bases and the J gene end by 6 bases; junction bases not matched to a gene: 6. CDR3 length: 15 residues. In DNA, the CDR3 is TGTGCCAGCAGTGAAAGGTACAGGGGGCTTGATACGCAGTATTTT. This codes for CASSERYRGLDTQYF.

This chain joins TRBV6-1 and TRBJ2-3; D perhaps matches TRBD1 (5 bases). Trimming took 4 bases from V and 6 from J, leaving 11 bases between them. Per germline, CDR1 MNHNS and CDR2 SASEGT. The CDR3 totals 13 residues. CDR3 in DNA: TGTGCCAGCAGTGCCCTTTCAGGGGATACGCAGTATTTT. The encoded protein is CASSALSGDTQYF.

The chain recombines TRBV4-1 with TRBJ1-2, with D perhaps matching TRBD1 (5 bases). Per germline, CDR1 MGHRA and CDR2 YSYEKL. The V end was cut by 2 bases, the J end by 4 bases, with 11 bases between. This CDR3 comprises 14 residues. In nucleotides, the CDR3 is TGCGCCAGCAGCCAAATCGGGACGGTCTATGGCTACACCTTC. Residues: CASSQIGTVYGYTF.